This T cell receptor (beta chain) was observed in a study of cytomegalovirus exposure and HLA in healthy donors. Per germline, CDR1 SGHRS and CDR2 YFSETQ. Between the trimmed V and J ends, which lost 4 bases and 6 bases, there was a span of 10 bases. The CDR3 runs to 13 residues. 60 Vbeta and 13 Jbeta primers were used in PCR. The method was immunoSEQ multiplex PCR; TCRdb's version includes in-frame clones alone and lacks a portion of them. The repertoire holds 90,000 or so clones, with over 70% as singletons. For this clone: Its antigen is not identified.

Study observations and caveats: Presence/absence analyses treated sequencing depth as roughly uniform across donors.

The chain is built from TRBV5-1 and TRBJ2-2; weak D call: TRBD1 (5 bases). This TCR was recovered from a woman aged 50 to 60 in good health and CMV-seropositive. Sequencing was done on a sample of PBMCs. In nucleotides, the CDR3 is TGCGCCAGCAGCCCGACAGTGTCCGGGGAGCTGTTTTTT. Its protein product is CASSPTVSGELFF. Full variable domain (missing parts from reference TRBV5-1 and TRBJ2-2): KAGVTQTPRYLIKTRGQQVTLSCSPISGHRSVSWYQQTPGQGLQFLFEYFSETQRNKGNFPGRFSGRQFSNSRSEMNVSTLELGDSALYLCASSPTVSGELFFGEGSRLTVL.